The present T cell receptor beta chain was sequenced within a study of blood T cell repertoires in COVID-19. Study-wide context: Sites in the United States, Italy and Spain provided acute and convalescent COVID-19 samples. In each case, the material was cDNA or gDNA derived from T cells, B-cell-depleted T cells, or PBMCs.

In the original processing: Reference gene primer amplification gave estimated nucleated cell counts. The table came from immunoSEQ multiplex PCR; TCRdb's copy has only in-frame clones and leaves some out. V and J calls and clone size are given by that table; D and trimming were obtained from the DNA. The repertoire holds about 94,000 clones, with roughly 80% as singletons. CDR3 size: 15 residues. Trimming cost V 8 bases and J 0 bases, with 14 bases left between them. Germline CDR1 is GTSNPN and CDR2 is SVGIG (reference sequence). The sample consisted of peripheral blood. The rearrangement links TRBV30 to TRBJ2-6; tentatively, D is TRBD2 (6 bases). This receptor was taken from a human donor in a cohort sampled during active COVID-19. The CDR3 loop reads CARGTPSSGANVLTF. CDR3 in DNA: TGTGCCCGGGGGACTCCCTCCTCTGGGGCCAACGTCCTGACTTTC.